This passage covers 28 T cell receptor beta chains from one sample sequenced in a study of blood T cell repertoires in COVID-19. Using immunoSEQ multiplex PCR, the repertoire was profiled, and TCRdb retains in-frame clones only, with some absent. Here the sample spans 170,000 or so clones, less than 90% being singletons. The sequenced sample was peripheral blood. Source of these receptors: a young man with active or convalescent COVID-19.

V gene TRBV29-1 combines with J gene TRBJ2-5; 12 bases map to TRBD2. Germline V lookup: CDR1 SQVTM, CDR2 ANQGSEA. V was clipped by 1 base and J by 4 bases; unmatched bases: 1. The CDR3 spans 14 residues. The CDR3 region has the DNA TGCAGCGTTGAAGCTAGCGGGGGGGCAGAGACCCAGTACTTC. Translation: CSVEASGGAETQYF.

The CDR3: CASSLDRAGAYNEQFF. The DNA for the CDR3 is TGTGCCAGCAGCTTAGACAGAGCGGGTGCCTACAATGAGCAGTTCTTC. The chain recombines TRBV7-3 with TRBJ2-1, with a possible D match to TRBD2 (6 bases). Germline-derived CDR1 and CDR2 are SGHTA and FQGTGA. The CDR3 sequence is 16 residues long. V lost 2 bases to trimming and J lost 2 bases, with 13 bases between them. Using reference TRBV7-3 and TRBJ2-1 for the parts outside the CDR3, the full variable domain is GAGVSQTPSNKVTEKGKYVELRCDPISGHTALYWYRQSLGQGPEFLIYFQGTGAADDSGLPNDRFFAVRPEGSVSTLKIQRTERGDSAVYLCASSLDRAGAYNEQFFGPGTRLTVL.

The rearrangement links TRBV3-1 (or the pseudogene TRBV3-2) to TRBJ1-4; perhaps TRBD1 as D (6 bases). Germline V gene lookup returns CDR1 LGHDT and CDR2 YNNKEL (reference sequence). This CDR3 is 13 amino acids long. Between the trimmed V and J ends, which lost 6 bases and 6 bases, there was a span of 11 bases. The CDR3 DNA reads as TGTGCCAGCAGTCCCCACAGGGATGAAAAACTGTTTTTT. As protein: CASSPHRDEKLFF.

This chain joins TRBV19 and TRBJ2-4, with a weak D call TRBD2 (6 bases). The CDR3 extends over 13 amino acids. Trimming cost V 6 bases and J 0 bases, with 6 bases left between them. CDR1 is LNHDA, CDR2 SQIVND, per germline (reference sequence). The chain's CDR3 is CASRGGAKNIQYF. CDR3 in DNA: TGTGCCAGTAGGGGGGGAGCCAAAAACATTCAGTACTTC.

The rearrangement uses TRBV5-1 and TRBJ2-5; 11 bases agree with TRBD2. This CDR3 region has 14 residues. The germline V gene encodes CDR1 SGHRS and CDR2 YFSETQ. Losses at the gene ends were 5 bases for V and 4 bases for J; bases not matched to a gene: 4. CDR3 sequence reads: CASRLAGDAETQYF. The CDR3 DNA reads TGCGCCAGCAGACTAGCGGGGGATGCAGAGACCCAGTACTTC.

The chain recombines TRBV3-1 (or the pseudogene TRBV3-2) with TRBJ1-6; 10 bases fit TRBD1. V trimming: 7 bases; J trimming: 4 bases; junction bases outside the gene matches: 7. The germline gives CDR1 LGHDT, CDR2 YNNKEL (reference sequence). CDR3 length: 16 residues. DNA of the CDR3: TGTGCCAGCACCCGAGGGGGACAGGGGTATAATTCACCCCTCCACTTT. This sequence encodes CASTRGGQGYNSPLHF.

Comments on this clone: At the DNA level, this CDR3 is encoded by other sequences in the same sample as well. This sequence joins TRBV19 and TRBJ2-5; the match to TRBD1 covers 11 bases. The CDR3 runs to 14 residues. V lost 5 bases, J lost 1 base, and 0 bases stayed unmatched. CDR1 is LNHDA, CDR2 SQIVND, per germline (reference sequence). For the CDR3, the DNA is TGTGCCAGTAGTGGGACAGGGGGCCAAGAGACCCAGTACTTC. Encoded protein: CASSGTGGQETQYF.

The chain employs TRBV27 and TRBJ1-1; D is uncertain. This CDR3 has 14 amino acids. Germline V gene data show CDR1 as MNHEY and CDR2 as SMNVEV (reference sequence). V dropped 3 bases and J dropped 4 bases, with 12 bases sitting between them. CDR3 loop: CASSFSVYGTEAFF. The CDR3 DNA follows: TGTGCCAGCAGTTTTTCGGTGTATGGCACTGAAGCTTTCTTT.

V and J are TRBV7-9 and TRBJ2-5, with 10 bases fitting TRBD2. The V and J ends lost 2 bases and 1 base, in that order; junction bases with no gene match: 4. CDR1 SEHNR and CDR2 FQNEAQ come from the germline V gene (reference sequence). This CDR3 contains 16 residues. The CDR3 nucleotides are TGTGCCAGCAGCTTATTTAGCGGGGGGTCCCAAGAGACCCAGTACTTC. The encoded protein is CASSLFSGGSQETQYF.

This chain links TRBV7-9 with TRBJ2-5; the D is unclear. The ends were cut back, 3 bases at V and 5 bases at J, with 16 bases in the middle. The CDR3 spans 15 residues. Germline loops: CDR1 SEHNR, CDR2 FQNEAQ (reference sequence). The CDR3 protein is CASSLARTGVETQYF. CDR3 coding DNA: TGTGCCAGCAGCTTGGCCCGAACGGGTGTGGAGACCCAGTACTTC. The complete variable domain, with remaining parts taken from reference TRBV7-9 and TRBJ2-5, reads DTGVSQNPRHKITKRGQNVTFRCDPISEHNRLYWYRQTLGQGPEFLTYFQNEAQLEKSRLLSDRFSAERPKGSFSTLEIQRTEQGDSAMYLCASSLARTGVETQYFGPGTRLLVL.

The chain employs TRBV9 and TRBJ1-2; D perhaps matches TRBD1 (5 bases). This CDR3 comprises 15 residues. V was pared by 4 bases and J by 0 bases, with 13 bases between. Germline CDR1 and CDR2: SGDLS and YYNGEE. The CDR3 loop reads CASSLGGVANYGYTF. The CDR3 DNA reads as TGTGCCAGCAGCCTGGGGGGAGTCGCTAACTATGGCTACACCTTC.

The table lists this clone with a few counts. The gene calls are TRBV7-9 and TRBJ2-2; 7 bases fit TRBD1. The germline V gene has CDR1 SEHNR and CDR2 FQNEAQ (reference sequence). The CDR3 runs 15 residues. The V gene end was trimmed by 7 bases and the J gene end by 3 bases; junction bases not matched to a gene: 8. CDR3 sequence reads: CASTSGQADTGELFF. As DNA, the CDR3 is TGTGCCAGCACCTCAGGACAGGCTGACACCGGGGAGCTGTTTTTT.

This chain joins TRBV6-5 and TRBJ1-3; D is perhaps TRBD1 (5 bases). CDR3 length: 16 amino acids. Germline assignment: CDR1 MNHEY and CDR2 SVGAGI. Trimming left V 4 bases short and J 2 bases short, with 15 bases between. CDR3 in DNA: TGTGCCAGCAGTTTTCGACAGAAATCAGCTGGAAACACCATATATTTT. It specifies CASSFRQKSAGNTIYF.

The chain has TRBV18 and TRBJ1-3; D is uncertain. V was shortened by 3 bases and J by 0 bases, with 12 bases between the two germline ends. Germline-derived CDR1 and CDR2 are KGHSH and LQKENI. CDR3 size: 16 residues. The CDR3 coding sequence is TGTGCCAGCTCACCCCTGACTACAGACTCTGGAAACACCATATATTTT. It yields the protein CASSPLTTDSGNTIYF.

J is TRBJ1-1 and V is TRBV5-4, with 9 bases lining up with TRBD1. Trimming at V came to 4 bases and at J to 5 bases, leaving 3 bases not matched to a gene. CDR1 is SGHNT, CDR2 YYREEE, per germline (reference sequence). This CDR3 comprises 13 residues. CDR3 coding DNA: TGTGCCAGCAGCGCTGACAGGGGGACTGAAGCTTTCTTT. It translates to CASSADRGTEAFF.

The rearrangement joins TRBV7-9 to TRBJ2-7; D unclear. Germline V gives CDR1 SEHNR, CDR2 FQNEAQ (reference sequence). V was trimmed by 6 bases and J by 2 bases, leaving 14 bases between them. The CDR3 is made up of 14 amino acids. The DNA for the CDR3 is TGTGCCAGCAGTTCAGCCGAGGCCCCCTACGAGCAGTACTTC. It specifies CASSSAEAPYEQYF.

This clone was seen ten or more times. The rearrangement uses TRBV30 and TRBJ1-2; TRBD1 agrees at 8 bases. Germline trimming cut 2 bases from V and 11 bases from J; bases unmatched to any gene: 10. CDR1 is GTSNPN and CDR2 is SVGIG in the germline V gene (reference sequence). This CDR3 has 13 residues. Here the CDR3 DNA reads TGTGCCTGGAGTATTTCTGAACAGGGGGTGTACACCTTC. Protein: CAWSISEQGVYTF.

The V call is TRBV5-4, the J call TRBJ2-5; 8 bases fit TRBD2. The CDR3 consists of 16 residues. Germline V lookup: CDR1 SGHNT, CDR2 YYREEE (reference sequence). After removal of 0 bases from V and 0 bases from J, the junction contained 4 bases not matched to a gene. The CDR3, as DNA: TGTGCCAGCAGCTTGGGGGTAGCGGGGTACCAAGAGACCCAGTACTTC. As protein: CASSLGVAGYQETQYF.

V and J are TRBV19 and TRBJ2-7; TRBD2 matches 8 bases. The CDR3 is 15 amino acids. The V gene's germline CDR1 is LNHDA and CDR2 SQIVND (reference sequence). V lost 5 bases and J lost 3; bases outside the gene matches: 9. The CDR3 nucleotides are TGTGCCAGTAGTGCCGTGGCTAGCGGGTACTACGAGCAGTACTTC. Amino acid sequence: CASSAVASGYYEQYF.

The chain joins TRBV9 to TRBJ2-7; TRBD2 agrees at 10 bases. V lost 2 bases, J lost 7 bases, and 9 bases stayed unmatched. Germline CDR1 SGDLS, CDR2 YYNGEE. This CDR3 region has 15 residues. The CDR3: CASSVGLADPREQYF. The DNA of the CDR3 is TGTGCCAGCAGCGTTGGACTAGCGGACCCTAGGGAGCAGTACTTC.

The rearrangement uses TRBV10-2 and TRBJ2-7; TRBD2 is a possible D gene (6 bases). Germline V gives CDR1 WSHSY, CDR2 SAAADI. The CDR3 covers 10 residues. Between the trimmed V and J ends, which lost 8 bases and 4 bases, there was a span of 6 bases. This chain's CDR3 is CASREYEQYF. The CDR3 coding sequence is TGCGCCAGCCGGGAGTACGAGCAGTACTTC.

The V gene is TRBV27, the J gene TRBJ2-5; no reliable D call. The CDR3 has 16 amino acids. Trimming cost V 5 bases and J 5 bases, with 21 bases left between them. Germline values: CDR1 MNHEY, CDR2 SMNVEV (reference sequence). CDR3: CASSSGRPGFGETQYF. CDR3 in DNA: TGTGCCAGCAGTAGTGGAAGGCCGGGTTTTGGGGAGACCCAGTACTTC.

The CDR3 is CASSLTASPGLAVYNEQFF. DNA of the CDR3: TGTGCCAGCAGTTTAACCGCGTCCCCGGGACTAGCGGTCTACAATGAGCAGTTCTTC. The genes are TRBV27 and TRBJ2-1; TRBD2 aligns across 11 bases. CDR1 MNHEY and CDR2 SMNVEV come from the germline V gene (reference sequence). V was pared by 2 bases and J by 3 bases, with 12 bases of the junction left unmatched. The CDR3 is made up of 19 amino acids.

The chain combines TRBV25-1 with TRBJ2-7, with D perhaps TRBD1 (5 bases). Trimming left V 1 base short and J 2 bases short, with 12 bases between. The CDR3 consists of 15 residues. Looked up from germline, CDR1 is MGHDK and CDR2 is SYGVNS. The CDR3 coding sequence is TGTGCCAGCAGTGAATTTTGGACAAAAACCTACGAGCAGTACTTC. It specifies CASSEFWTKTYEQYF.

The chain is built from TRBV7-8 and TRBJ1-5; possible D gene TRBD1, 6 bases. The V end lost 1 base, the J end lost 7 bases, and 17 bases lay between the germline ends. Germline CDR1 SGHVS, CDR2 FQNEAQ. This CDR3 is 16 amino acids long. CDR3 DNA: TGTGCCAGCAGCTTAGAACGCGGCAGGGGTGGCCAGCCCCAGCATTTT. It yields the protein CASSLERGRGGQPQHF.

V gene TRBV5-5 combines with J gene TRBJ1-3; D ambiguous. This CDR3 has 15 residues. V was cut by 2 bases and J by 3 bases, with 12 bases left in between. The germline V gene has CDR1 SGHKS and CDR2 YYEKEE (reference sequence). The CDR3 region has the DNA TGTGCCAGCAGCTTATGGTCGGGTTTTGGAAACACCATATATTTT. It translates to CASSLWSGFGNTIYF. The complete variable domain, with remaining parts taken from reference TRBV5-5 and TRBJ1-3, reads DAGVTQSPTHLIKTRGQQVTLRCSPISGHKSVSWYQQVLGQGPQFIFQYYEKEERGRGNFPDRFSARQFPNYSSELNVNALLLGDSALYLCASSLWSGFGNTIYFGEGSWLTVV.

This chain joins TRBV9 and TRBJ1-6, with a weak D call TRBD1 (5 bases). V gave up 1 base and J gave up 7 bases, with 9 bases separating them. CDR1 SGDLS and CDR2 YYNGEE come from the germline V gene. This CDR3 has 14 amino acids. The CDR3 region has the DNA TGTGCCAGCAGCGTACAGGGTGAAAATTCACCCCTCCACTTT. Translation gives CASSVQGENSPLHF.

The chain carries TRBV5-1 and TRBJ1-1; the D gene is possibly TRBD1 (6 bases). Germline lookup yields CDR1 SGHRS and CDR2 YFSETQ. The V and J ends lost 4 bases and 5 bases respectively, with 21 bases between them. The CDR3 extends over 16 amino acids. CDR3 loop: CASSRDRSSSGTEAFF. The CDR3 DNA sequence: TGCGCCAGCAGCCGCGACAGGTCAAGTTCAGGAACTGAAGCTTTCTTT. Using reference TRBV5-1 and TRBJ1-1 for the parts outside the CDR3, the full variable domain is KAGVTQTPRYLIKTRGQQVTLSCSPISGHRSVSWYQQTPGQGLQFLFEYFSETQRNKGNFPGRFSGRQFSNSRSEMNVSTLELGDSALYLCASSRDRSSSGTEAFFGQGTRLTVV.